The TCR beta chain described here comes from a study of metastatic and nonmetastatic thyroid tumors. Study overall: Thyroid patients, malignant and benign, had repertoires compared across blood and tumor or nodule tissue.

The CDR3 has 14 amino acids. V lost 1 base to trimming and J lost 7 bases, with 11 bases between them. CDR1 is SGHVS and CDR2 is FQNEAQ in the germline V gene. The sample holds many counts of this clone. Not a single patient had been given any form of treatment at any point before undergoing thyroid surgery. Authors' methods: The distant-metastasis classifier for papillary thyroid cancer was built from CDR3 differences across clinicopathological groups. TCRdb used MiXCR to call clones anew from the PCR reads. These V and J calls derive from TCRdb rather than the authors' analysis. Of about 32,000 clones listed, about 25% are singletons.

The specimen was blood. This receptor was taken from a female donor with papillary thyroid cancer or a benign thyroid nodule (not recorded which). Some clones in this sample may be carry-over from other donors' samples. This chain connects TRBV7-8 to TRBJ2-1; D is perhaps TRBD2 (5 bases). The CDR3 here is CASSLGVRLNEQFF. In DNA form, the CDR3 reads TGTGCCAGCAGCTTAGGAGTAAGACTAAATGAGCAGTTCTTC.